This T cell receptor (beta chain) originates from a study of CD8 T cells in ankylosing spondylitis. This clonotype occurred a few times. TCRdb used MiXCR to reprocess the 5' RACE reads, holding one entry per CDR3 protein. Altogether roughly 200,000 distinct CDR3 sequences are present, over 10% being singletons, with the ten largest covering approximately 17%. Looked up from germline, CDR1 is SGDLS and CDR2 is YYNGEE. The CDR3 covers 15 residues. V shed 3 bases and J 5 bases; nucleotides not matched to a gene: 11. The sequencing input was blood, either unsorted or a sorted T cell fraction (not recorded which). This sequence joins TRBV9 and TRBJ2-7; TRBD1 matches 7 bases. The sequence came from a male donor with ankylosing spondylitis or in good health (not recorded which). The CDR3, as DNA: TGTGCCAGCAGCGGCCACAGGGGATTGACGGACGAGCAGTACTTC. Amino acids: CASSGHRGLTDEQYF.